Each of the 22 T cell receptor beta chains below was sequenced from the same sample in a study of T cell clonality in common variable immunodeficiency. General study findings and limits: Reportedly, TCR beta sequences from common variable immunodeficiency showed fewer deletions and N-nucleotide insertions.

The method was immunoSEQ multiplex PCR; TCRdb's version includes in-frame clones alone and lacks a portion of them. The specimen gives approximately 29,000 clones without singletons; the ten biggest hold 3.2%. Antigen specificity for these receptors is unknown. Sequencing was performed on peripheral blood mononuclear cells. These receptors were taken from a human donor with common variable immunodeficiency.

This clone was detected many times. Read coverage stops 3 residues before the CDR3 terminus; the germline J gene supplies the remainder. The J gene is TRBJ1-1, the V gene TRBV18; TRBD1 matches 9 bases. V lost 8 bases to trimming and J lost 6 bases; unmatched junction nucleotides: 13. The CDR3 length is 15 residues. Per the germline V gene, CDR1 is KGHSH and CDR2 is LQKENI. The part of the CDR3 DNA that was read is TGTGCCAGCGCACAGGGGGCAGAAGGGAGGGCTGAA. Amino acid sequence: CASAQGAEGRAE. From start to end, the CDR3 is CASAQGAEGRAEAFF.

This clone was seen ten or more times. Sequencing ends 3 residues short of the CDR3 end; the germline J gene provides the rest. V is TRBV19 and J is TRBJ1-2; possibly TRBD1 for D (6 bases). Trimming removed 1 base at V and 4 bases at J, with 10 bases between. The CDR3 extends over 14 amino acids. The germline gives CDR1 LNHDA, CDR2 SQIVND (reference sequence). The CDR3 loop reads CASSIGQGPYGYTF. Incomplete CDR3 DNA: TGTGCCAGTAGTATAGGCCAGGGGCCCTATGGC.

Note on this clone: From the germline J gene comes the end of the CDR3, since the read stops 3 residues before it. The chain joins TRBV2 to TRBJ1-5; 9 bases fit TRBD1. V shed 5 bases and J 1 base; nucleotides not matched to a gene: 3. Germline V gene data show CDR1 as SNHLY and CDR2 as FYNNEI. This CDR3 region has 15 residues. Incomplete CDR3 DNA: TGTGCCAGCAGTACAGGGGGCGCAAGCAATCAGCCC. Its protein product is CASSTGGASNQP. The entire CDR3 is CASSTGGASNQPQHF.

This clone occurred many times. The CDR3 end falls 3 residues outside the read, so it is completed with the germline J gene. This chain links TRBV5-6 with TRBJ2-7; TRBD2 aligns across 9 bases. CDR3 length: 15 amino acids. Unmatched junction bases numbered 4, after V lost 0 bases and J lost 3 bases. CDR1 SGHDT and CDR2 YYEEEE come from the germline V gene. The CDR3 protein is CASSLGLAGNYEQYF. The part of the CDR3 DNA that was read is TGTGCCAGCAGCTTGGGGCTAGCGGGAAACTACGAG.

There are many counts of this clone. The observed sequence ends 3 residues before the CDR3 terminus, with the missing tail filled in from the germline J gene. Other DNA sequences in this specimen translate into the identical CDR3. The V call is TRBV20-1, the J call TRBJ2-7, with TRBD1 matching 9 bases. Germline V gives CDR1 DFQATT, CDR2 SNEGSKA (reference sequence). Trimming removed 6 bases from V and 2 bases from J; junction bases left unmatched: 2. This CDR3 has 12 residues. CDR3 protein: CSARTGAYEQYF. The sequenced CDR3 bases are TGCAGTGCCAGGACAGGGGCCTACGAG.

Ten or more counts support this clone. This chain's CDR3 is CASSQDAGGAFF. The sequenced CDR3 bases are TGTGCCAGCAGCCAAGATGCGGGGGGA. The gene calls are TRBV4-2 and TRBJ1-1, with D perhaps matching TRBD1 (5 bases). The read ends 3 residues early relative to the CDR3; the germline J gene fills the gap. Germline-derived CDR1 and CDR2 are LGHNA and YNFKEQ. The CDR3 length is 12 residues.

This clone showed up many times. Read coverage stops 3 residues before the CDR3 terminus; the germline J gene supplies the remainder. The chain joins TRBV5-6 to TRBJ2-1; TRBD2 matches 9 bases. Germline V CDR1 and CDR2: SGHDT, YYEEEE. V lost 4 bases and J lost 6; bases outside the gene matches: 8. The CDR3 is made up of 15 amino acids. CDR3 bases read: TGTGCCAGCAGCCCGGGACTAGCAGTTTTCAATGAG. It yields the protein CASSPGLAVFNE. The entire CDR3 protein is CASSPGLAVFNEQFF.

In its sample, this clone was seen many times. The read stops 3 residues short of the end of the CDR3; the missing end is completed from the germline J gene. The V call is TRBV7-9, the J call TRBJ2-3; 7 nucleotides line up with TRBD1. CDR3 length: 15 residues. The junction had 6 bases not matched to a gene; V was cut back by 1 base and J by 5 bases. CDR1 is SEHNR, CDR2 FQNEAQ, per germline (reference sequence). CDR3 DNA (partial): TGTGCCAGCAGCTTAGAACAGGGGATGATAGATACG. Translation gives CASSLEQGMIDT. The CDR3 as a whole reads CASSLEQGMIDTQYF.

This clone was counted many times. The sequenced fragment ends 3 residues before the CDR3 boundary, so the rest is inferred from the germline J gene. The chain couples TRBV29-1 to TRBJ1-1; 8 bases fit TRBD1. The length of the CDR3 is 18 residues. Looked up from germline, CDR1 is SQVTM and CDR2 is ANQGSEA. The part of the CDR3 DNA that was read is TGCAGCGTTGAAGTGGAGCAGGGGGCACCCCTCGGGGAACGGAGA. Translated, it gives CSVEVEQGAPLGERR. In full, the CDR3 reads CSVEVEQGAPLGERRAFF. The full variable domain, with the rest looked up from reference TRBV29-1 and TRBJ1-1, is SAVISQKPSRDICQRGTSLTIQCQVDSQVTMMFWYRQQPGQSLTLIATANQGSEATYESGFVIDKFPISRPNLTFSTLTVSNMSPEDSSIYLCSVEVEQGAPLGERRAFFGQGTRLTVV.

This clone was counted only a few times. Read data end 3 residues before the CDR3 end; the end is taken from the germline J gene. The chain combines TRBV6-1 with TRBJ2-1, with 9 nucleotides matching TRBD2. The CDR3 contains 15 residues. The germline CDR1 and CDR2 sequences are MNHNS and SASEGT. J gave up 5 bases and V 4 bases, and 6 bases lay outside the gene matches. CDR3: CASSGGLAFDNEQFF. CDR3 bases read: TGTGCCAGCAGTGGGGGACTAGCTTTCGACAATGAG.

This clone was seen ten or more times. The observed sequence ends 3 residues before the CDR3 terminus, with the missing tail filled in from the germline J gene. The chain carries TRBV20-1 and TRBJ1-2; 7 positions match TRBD1. The germline V gene has CDR1 DFQATT and CDR2 SNEGSKA (reference sequence). The CDR3 is 13 amino acids. J was trimmed by 1 base and V by 7 bases; bases with no gene match: 6. The CDR3: CSVSTGLNYGYTF. The part of the CDR3 DNA that was read is TGCAGTGTCTCGACAGGGCTTAACTATGGC.

This clone was seen ten or more times. Read data end 3 residues before the CDR3 end; the end is taken from the germline J gene. This chain links TRBV19 with TRBJ1-1, with 7 positions matching TRBD1. Trimming at V came to 8 bases and at J to 1 base, leaving 13 bases not matched to a gene. Germline loops: CDR1 LNHDA, CDR2 SQIVND (reference sequence). This CDR3 has 16 amino acids. The CDR3 DNA, read in part, is TGTGCCAGTGATACAGGGGAAGGAGTAAGGAACACTGAA. Translation: CASDTGEGVRNTE. The entire CDR3 reads CASDTGEGVRNTEAFF.

Turning to this clone: Sequencing ends 3 residues short of the CDR3 end; the germline J gene provides the rest. The chain joins TRBV10-3 to TRBJ2-1, with TRBD1 as a possible D gene (7 bases). The V gene lost 3 bases and the J gene lost 6 bases, with 12 bases spanning the gap. Germline V gene lookup returns CDR1 ENHRY and CDR2 SYGVKD. CDR3 length: 14 residues. CDR3 DNA, as far as it was read: TGTGCCATCAGTGATCGTCAGGGGGGCAATGAG. It specifies CAISDRQGGNE. The whole CDR3 is CAISDRQGGNEQFF.

This clone appeared a few times. The DNA ends 3 residues before the CDR3 does, and the rest of the CDR3 is filled in from the germline J gene. The V and J genes are TRBV7-9 and TRBJ1-1, with unresolved D. V lost 4 bases and J lost 0, with 12 bases in between. CDR1 is SEHNR and CDR2 is FQNEAQ in the germline V gene (reference sequence). This CDR3 contains 15 residues. CDR3 bases read: TGTGCCAGCAGCTCCCCAAGGCCCATGAACACTGAA. Its translation: CASSSPRPMNTE. The entire CDR3 protein reads CASSSPRPMNTEAFF.

This clone was counted many times. The CDR3: CASSSYRENSPLHF. The CDR3 DNA, read in part, is TGTGCCAGCAGCTCGTACAGGGAAAATTCACCC. J is TRBJ1-6 and V is TRBV7-2, with D maybe TRBD1 (6 bases). The read halts 3 residues ahead of the CDR3 end, with the missing end drawn from the germline J gene. The CDR3 runs 14 residues. V was shortened by 4 bases and J by 7 bases, with 11 bases between the two germline ends. Germline CDR1 SGHTA, CDR2 FQGNSA.

The DNA read from the CDR3 is TGTGCCAGCAGTTACTCGGTAACAGGGAGCTCCTACGAG. Protein: CASSYSVTGSSYE. In full, the CDR3 is CASSYSVTGSSYEQYF. The chain links TRBV6-2 or TRBV6-3 to TRBJ2-7; D may be TRBD1 (6 bases). Coverage ceases 3 residues before the CDR3 finishes, and the germline J gene fills in the end. The CDR3 extends over 16 amino acids. V lost 0 bases, J lost 0 bases, and 12 bases lay in between. Germline V gene data show CDR1 as MNHEY and CDR2 as SVGEGT.

This clone was picked up many times. The CDR3 end lies 3 residues beyond the end of the read and is filled in from the germline J gene. V gene TRBV6-2 or TRBV6-3 combines with J gene TRBJ1-2; weak D call: TRBD1 (5 bases). CDR3 length: 15 amino acids. With 6 bases removed from V and 1 base from J, the gap between germline ends came to 15 bases. Germline V gives CDR1 MNHEY, CDR2 SVGEGT. The CDR3 sequence is CASSFQGSLNYGYTF. The sequenced CDR3 bases are TGTGCCAGCAGCTTCCAGGGTTCCCTTAACTATGGC.

The CDR3 DNA, read in part, is TGTGCCAGCAGCTCCAACGGGGGACTAGCTACTAGCACAGATACG. Protein sequence: CASSSNGGLATSTDT. The full CDR3 is CASSSNGGLATSTDTQYF. V and J are TRBV7-3 and TRBJ2-3; 9 bases map to TRBD2. The CDR3 extends 3 residues past the end of the read, so its final part is completed from the germline J gene. Per germline, CDR1 SGHTA and CDR2 FQGTGA. The CDR3 has 18 residues. Trimming cost V 4 bases and J 0 bases; bases outside gene matches: 11.

This clone was detected many times. The part of the CDR3 DNA that was read is TGTGCCATCAGACTAATCAACACCGGGGAG. It encodes CAIRLINTGE. The whole CDR3 protein is CAIRLINTGELFF. The chain links TRBV10-3 to TRBJ2-2, with D unresolved. The CDR3 end is not reached by the read, which stops 3 residues before it; the germline J gene fills it in. This CDR3 is 13 amino acids long. Germline lookup yields CDR1 ENHRY and CDR2 SYGVKD. V was cut by 6 bases and J by 2 bases, with 7 bases left in between.

In its sample, this clone was seen many times. The read stops 3 residues short of the end of the CDR3; the missing end is completed from the germline J gene. The chain employs TRBV7-8 and TRBJ2-1; 8 bases are shared with TRBD1. The CDR3 has 14 residues. The V gene end was trimmed by 8 bases and the J gene end by 3 bases; junction bases not matched to a gene: 6. CDR1 is SGHVS, CDR2 FQNEAQ, per germline. CDR3 region: CASQRTGLYNEQFF. The sequenced CDR3 bases are TGTGCCAGCCAACGGACAGGGCTCTACAATGAG.

This clone turned up a few times. Read coverage stops 3 residues before the CDR3 terminus; the germline J gene supplies the remainder. The chain carries TRBV19 and TRBJ2-7; weak D call: TRBD1 (5 bases). V shed 10 bases and J shed 1 base, with 17 bases lying between them. The CDR3 is 14 amino acids. CDR1 is LNHDA, CDR2 SQIVND, per germline (reference sequence). CDR3 residues: CATSSQGNSYEQYF. Partial CDR3 DNA: TGTGCCACCTCCTCCCAGGGTAATTCCTACGAG.

A note on this clone: The read is 3 residues too short to cover the CDR3 end, so that end is filled in from the germline J gene. This chain connects TRBV19 to TRBJ1-1; the D is unclear. Germline assignment: CDR1 LNHDA and CDR2 SQIVND (reference sequence). This CDR3 is 15 amino acids long. The V end lost 2 bases, the J end lost 1 base, and 11 bases lay between the germline ends. The covered CDR3 bases are TGTGCCAGTAGTATAAATTTTCCGGGGAACACTGAA. It codes for CASSINFPGNTE. Given in full, the CDR3 is CASSINFPGNTEAFF.